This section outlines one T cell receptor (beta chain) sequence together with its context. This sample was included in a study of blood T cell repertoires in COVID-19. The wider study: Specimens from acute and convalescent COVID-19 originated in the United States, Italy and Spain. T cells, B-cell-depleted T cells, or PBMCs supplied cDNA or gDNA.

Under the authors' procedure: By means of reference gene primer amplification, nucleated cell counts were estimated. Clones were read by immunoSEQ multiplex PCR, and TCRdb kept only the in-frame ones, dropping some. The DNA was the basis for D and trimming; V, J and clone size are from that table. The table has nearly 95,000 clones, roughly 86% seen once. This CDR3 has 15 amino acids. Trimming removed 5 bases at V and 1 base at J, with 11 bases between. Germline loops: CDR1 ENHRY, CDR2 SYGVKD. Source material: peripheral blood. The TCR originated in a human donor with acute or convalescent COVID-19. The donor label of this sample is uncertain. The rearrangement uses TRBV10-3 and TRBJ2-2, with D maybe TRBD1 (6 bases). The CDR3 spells CAISWAGENTGELFF. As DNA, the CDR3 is TGTGCCATCAGTTGGGCAGGGGAGAACACCGGGGAGCTGTTTTTT.